The next 8 T cell receptor beta chains were all read from a single sample in a study of blood T cell repertoires in COVID-19. Clones were read by immunoSEQ multiplex PCR, and TCRdb kept only the in-frame ones, dropping some. This table holds fewer than 200,000 clones, less than 85% found once. Sequenced: peripheral blood. Receptors were obtained from a woman aged 60 to 75 with COVID-19, enrolled during active disease.

This clone has just a few counts. The chain joins TRBV6-1 to TRBJ1-5, with D maybe TRBD1 (6 bases). The CDR3 has 17 residues. Deletions cut 0 bases from V and 0 bases from J, with 12 bases between. Germline assignment: CDR1 MNHNS and CDR2 SASEGT. CDR3 in amino acids: CASSEADRFYSNQPQHF. The CDR3 nucleotides are TGTGCCAGCAGTGAAGCCGACAGGTTCTATAGCAATCAGCCCCAGCATTTT.

This chain uses TRBV30 with TRBJ2-5; 11 bases are a match to TRBD2. V lost 1 base, J lost 4 bases, and 5 bases stayed unmatched. Germline CDR1 GTSNPN, CDR2 SVGIG (reference sequence). The CDR3 contains 15 residues. CDR3 in DNA: TGTGCCTGGAGTGGGGCTAGCGGGAGGCGAGAGACCCAGTACTTC. It specifies CAWSGASGRRETQYF.

Details on this clone: The same CDR3 also results from other DNA sequences found in this sample. CDR3 in amino acids: CASSSGQGRTGELFF. CDR3 DNA: TGCGCCAGCAGCTCCGGACAGGGAAGGACCGGGGAGCTGTTTTTT. The chain has TRBV5-1 and TRBJ2-2, with 8 bases aligning to TRBD1. This CDR3 spans 15 amino acids. Germline trimming cut 3 bases from V and 5 bases from J; bases unmatched to any gene: 6. Germline assignment: CDR1 SGHRS and CDR2 YFSETQ.

The chain has TRBV5-1 and TRBJ2-3; TRBD2 aligns across 9 bases. Trimming took 4 bases from V and 2 from J; bases not matched to a gene: 8. The length of the CDR3 is 16 residues. Germline CDR1 reads SGHRS; CDR2 reads YFSETQ. This CDR3 reads CASSRTGLATTDTQYF. CDR3 coding DNA: TGCGCCAGCAGCAGGACGGGACTAGCCACCACAGATACGCAGTATTTT.

V and J are TRBV7-3 and TRBJ1-1, with TRBD1 as a possible D gene (5 bases). V lost 5 bases and J lost 2, with 15 bases in between. The CDR3 length is 15 residues. Germline V CDR1 and CDR2: SGHTA, FQGTGA. DNA for the CDR3: TGTGCCAGCAGCGAAGGACGGACACGAAACACTGAAGCTTTCTTT. Amino acid sequence: CASSEGRTRNTEAFF.

The V gene is TRBV7-2, the J gene TRBJ2-6; perhaps TRBD1 as D (6 bases). CDR3 length: 18 residues. V lost 5 bases and J 0 bases, leaving 17 bases between the germline ends. Germline lookup yields CDR1 SGHTA and CDR2 FQGNSA. DNA for the CDR3: TGTGCCAGCAGCGACCGGACAGACCCTAGCTCTGGGGCCAACGTCCTGACTTTC. Translated: CASSDRTDPSSGANVLTF.

The chain links TRBV4-3 to TRBJ2-1; D may be TRBD1 (5 bases). V was shortened by 1 base and J by 9 bases, with 10 bases between the two germline ends. The V gene's germline CDR1 is LGHNA and CDR2 YSLEER. The CDR3 totals 13 residues. The CDR3 loop is CASSQAWGGEQFF. In DNA form, the CDR3 reads TGCGCCAGCAGCCAAGCGTGGGGCGGTGAGCAGTTCTTC.

The chain uses TRBV6-5 and TRBJ2-7; D ambiguous. The CDR3 totals 10 residues. CDR1 and CDR2 (germline): MNHEY, SVGAGI. The DNA of the CDR3 is TGTGTTTCAGGTCTGGGCGAGCAGTACGTC. Amino acids: CVSGLGEQYV.